A single TCR beta chain is shown here with its context. Its cognate antigen has yet to be identified. Base-call qualities are not available, and no considerably larger clone is one nucleotide away. TCRbeta CDR3 regions were amplified from genomic DNA by means of the immunoSEQ Assay, a bias-controlled multiplex PCR. From the authors' description of their analysis: Nucleated cell counts per sample were estimated from amplification of reference gene primers within the assay. Sequence reads were collapsed and filtered to measure the absolute abundance of every unique TCRbeta CDR3 rearrangement. Productive Simpson clonality was computed per sample as the square root of Simpson's diversity index over productive rearrangements. TCRdb holds this immuneACCESS table with in-frame rearrangements only. Some clones are missing; in checked studies, unresolved V genes explain under half, and the rest has no known cause. V, J and clone size are those of that table, while D and trimming were read from the DNA. Across this sample there are more than 95,000 clones, with 85% seen only once. More than 4% of the sample goes to the ten largest clones.

This specimen comes from a study of blood T cell repertoires in COVID-19 (dated by TCRdb to the early 2020s). In terms of the full investigation: Samples from collaborators originated in the United States, Italy and Spain and spanned both the acute and convalescent phases of COVID-19. Nearly every sample came with metadata listing a de-identified subject ID, COVID-19 status, age in years and sex. The repertoires were released in a freely available public database intended as a resource for research on the immune response to SARS-CoV-2. Deeply sampled blood TCRbeta repertoires from subjects exposed to, actively infected with, or recovered from COVID-19 were included in the dataset. Where available, HLA class I and class II types were taken from metadata supplied by the sample provider and were not determined by assay-based typing. The prospective study material was composed of cDNA or gDNA derived from T cells, B-cell-depleted T cells, or PBMCs. The samples were drawn from two sources: the first 160 participants of the ongoing ImmuneRACE study, and approximately 1,300 subjects contributed by 6 global collaborators.

Whole blood was collected in K2EDTA tubes by collaborating institutions according to the institutions' own protocols. For TCRbeta analysis, collaborators shipped samples as frozen whole blood, isolated PBMCs, or DNA extracted from either of those sample types. Findings and caveats that apply to the study as a whole: How much clinical and demographic metadata was included differed by source and by participant, and the metadata was provided uncurated.

Sequencing input: peripheral blood. The origin of this receptor is a man aged 50 to 60 with acute or convalescent COVID-19.

The CDR3 loop reads CASRERSHNGYTF. In nucleotides, the sequence is TGTGCCAGCAGAGAGAGGAGCCACAATGGCTACACCTTC. The chain is encoded by TRBV2 joined to TRBJ1-2, with no confident D gene call. CDR1 and CDR2 (SNHLY, FYNNEI) derive from the germline V gene. V drops 6 bases and J drops 6 bases, leaving 14 bases in between. From cysteine to phenylalanine, the CDR3 is 13 amino acids long. Of the read, only the CDR3 DNA is kept; its 39 bases are in frame from base 1.